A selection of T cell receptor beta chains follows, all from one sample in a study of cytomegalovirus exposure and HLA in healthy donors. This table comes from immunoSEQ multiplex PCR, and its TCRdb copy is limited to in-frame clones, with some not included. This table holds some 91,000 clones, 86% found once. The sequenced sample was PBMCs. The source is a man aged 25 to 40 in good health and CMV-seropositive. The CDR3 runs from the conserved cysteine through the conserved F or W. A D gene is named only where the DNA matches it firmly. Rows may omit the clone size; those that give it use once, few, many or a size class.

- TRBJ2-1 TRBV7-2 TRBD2 TGTGCCAGCAGCTTCCCACTAGCGGGAGGTTTGAATGAGCAGTTCTTC CASSFPLAGGLNEQFF
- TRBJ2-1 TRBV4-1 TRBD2 TGCGCCAGCAGCCAGCCTCTAGCGGGGGCGGGCAATGAGCAGTTCTTC CASSQPLAGAGNEQFF
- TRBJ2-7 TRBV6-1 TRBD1 TGTGCCAGCCAGGGGGCAACCCACGAGCAGTACTTC CASQGATHEQYF
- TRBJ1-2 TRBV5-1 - TGCGCCAGCAGCTTGGGTGGAGGGAATTCTAACTATAGCTACACCTTC CASSLGGGNSNYSYTF
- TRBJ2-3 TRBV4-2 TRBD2 TGTGCCAGCAGCCAAGATGTGGCTAGCGGAGGCACAGATACGCAGTATTTT CASSQDVASGGTDTQYF
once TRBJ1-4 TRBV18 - TGTGCCAGCTCACCACGAACCGACAGTCCCCAAAAACTGTTTTTT CASSPRTDSPQKLFF
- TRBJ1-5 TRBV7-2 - TGTGCCAGCAGCTTAGCCTTTCAGCCCCAGCATTTT CASSLAFQPQHF
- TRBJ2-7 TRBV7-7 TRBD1 TGTGCTAGCAGCCCAGGACAGGGCCCTCCCTACGAGCAGTACTTC CASSPGQGPPYEQYF
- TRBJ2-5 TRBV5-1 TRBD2 TGCGCCAGCAGCGAGACTAGCGTGCAAGAGACCCAGTACTTC CASSETSVQETQYF
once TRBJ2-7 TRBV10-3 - TGTGCCACCATACCCCTCCTAGGAGACGAGCAGTACTTC CATIPLLGDEQYF
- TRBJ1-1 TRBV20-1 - TGCAGTGGGAGGGGTGTAACTGAAGCTTTCTTT CSGRGVTEAFF
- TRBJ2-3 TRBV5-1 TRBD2 TGCGCCAGCAGCTTGACGGGAGGAGGCGATACGCAGTATTTT CASSLTGGGDTQYF
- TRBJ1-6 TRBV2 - TGTGCCAGCAGTGAACAGGGGAGAGCACCCCTCCACTTT CASSEQGRAPLHF
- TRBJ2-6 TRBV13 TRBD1 TGTGCCAGCGAAGGGGACAGTCACTCTGGGGCCAACGTCCTGACTTTC CASEGDSHSGANVLTF
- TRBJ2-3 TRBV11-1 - TGTGCCAGCAGCTCCATAGGAGGTTCTTTGGCAGATACGCAGTATTTT CASSSIGGSLADTQYF
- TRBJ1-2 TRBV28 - TGTGCCAGCAGCCCCGGGAAGGCCTATGGCTACACCTTC CASSPGKAYGYTF
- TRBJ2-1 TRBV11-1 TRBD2 TGTGCCAGCAGCTTAGTTACTAGCGGGCCCTACAATGAGCAGTTCTTC CASSLVTSGPYNEQFF
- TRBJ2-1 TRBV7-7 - TGTGCTAGCAGCTTAGGAGGCAGGGCGGCTGAGCAGTTCTTC CASSLGGRAAEQFF
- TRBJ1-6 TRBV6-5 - TGTGCCAGCAAAGGACTTTCGGCGAATTCACCCCTCCACTTT CASKGLSANSPLHF
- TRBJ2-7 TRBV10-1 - TGCGCCAGCAGTGGGGCCTCTGTCTACGAGCAGTACTTC CASSGASVYEQYF
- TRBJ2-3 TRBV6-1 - TGTGCCAGCAGTGGTCCGGATAGTAGCGGAGGGGCAGATACGCAGTATTTT CASSGPDSSGGADTQYF
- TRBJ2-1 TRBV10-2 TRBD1 TGCGCCAGCAGTGAGGTGAGGGACAGGGGCCACGCTCTCTACAATGAGCAGTTCTTC CASSEVRDRGHALYNEQFF
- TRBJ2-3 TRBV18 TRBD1 TGTGCCAGCTCCCGGACAGGGTTGGCAGATACGCAGTATTTT CASSRTGLADTQYF
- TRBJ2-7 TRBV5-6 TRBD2 TGTGCCAGCAGCGTGGCTAGCGGGAGCAACGAGCAGTACTTC CASSVASGSNEQYF
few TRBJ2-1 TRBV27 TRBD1 TGTGCCAGCAGTTTAGACGGACAGGTGGCGGGTGAGCAGTTCTTC CASSLDGQVAGEQFF
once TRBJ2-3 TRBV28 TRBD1 TGTGCCAGCAGTTTTGTGGTCCCACACCGGGACAGGGGGCCGGCAGATACGCAGTATTTT CASSFVVPHRDRGPADTQYF
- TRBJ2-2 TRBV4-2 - TGTGCCAGCAGCCAAGAGGCTACAGGGTCCGCGAACACCGGGGAGCTGTTTTTT CASSQEATGSANTGELFF
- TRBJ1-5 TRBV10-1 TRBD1 TGCGCCAGCAGTGACCTCGACAGGGGTCCTAATCAGCCCCAGCATTTT CASSDLDRGPNQPQHF
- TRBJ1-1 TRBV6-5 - TGTGCCAGCAGGACAGGTAACACTGAAGCTTTCTTT CASRTGNTEAFF
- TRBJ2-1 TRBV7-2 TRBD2 TGTGCCAGCAGCCTCTCCGGGACTAAGAATGAGCAGTTCTTC CASSLSGTKNEQFF